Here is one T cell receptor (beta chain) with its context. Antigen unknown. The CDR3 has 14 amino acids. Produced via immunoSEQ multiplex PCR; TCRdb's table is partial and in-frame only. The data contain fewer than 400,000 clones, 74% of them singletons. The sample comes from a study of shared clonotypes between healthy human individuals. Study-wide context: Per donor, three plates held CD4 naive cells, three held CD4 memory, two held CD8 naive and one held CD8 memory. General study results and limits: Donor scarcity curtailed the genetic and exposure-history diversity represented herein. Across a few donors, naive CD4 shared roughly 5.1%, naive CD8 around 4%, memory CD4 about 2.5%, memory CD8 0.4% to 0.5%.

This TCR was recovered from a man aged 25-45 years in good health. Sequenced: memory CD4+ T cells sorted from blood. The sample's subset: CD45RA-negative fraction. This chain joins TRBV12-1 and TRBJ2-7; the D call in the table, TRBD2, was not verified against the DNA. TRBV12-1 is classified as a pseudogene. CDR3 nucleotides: TGTGCCAGCAGCGCCCCCGGTCGCCTCTACGAGCAGTACTTC. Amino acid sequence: CASSAPGRLYEQYF.